Sequencing of this TCR beta chain was carried out in a study of blood T cell repertoires in COVID-19. There are 18 residues in the CDR3. V was pared by 8 bases and J by 0 bases, with 11 bases of the junction left unmatched. Germline-derived CDR1 and CDR2 are ENHRY and SYGVKD. The method was immunoSEQ multiplex PCR; TCRdb's version includes in-frame clones alone and lacks a portion of them. The top ten clones hold roughly 8.7% of a sample with 35,000 to 45,000 clones, 70% to 80% of them seen once. The clonotype comes from a man between 65 and 85 years old with active or convalescent COVID-19. This chain uses TRBV10-3 with TRBJ2-1; TRBD2 agrees at 12 bases. The source material was peripheral blood. In nucleotides, the CDR3 is TGTGCCATCGCTTCCAGACTAGCGGGGGAATCCTCCTACAATGAGCAGTTCTTC. This codes for CAIASRLAGESSYNEQFF.